Listed below are T cell receptor beta chains from one sample, sequenced in a study of T cells in Graves' hyperthyroidism and ophthalmopathy. TCRdb independently ran MiXCR on the multiplex PCR reads; one entry per CDR3 protein. The sample includes about 540,000 distinct CDR3 sequences, about 43% seen only once; the top ten take approximately 8.2%. Material: peripheral blood or thyroid tissue (not recorded which). These receptors all stem from a woman aged 18-29 years with Graves' hyperthyroidism. The CDR3 runs from the conserved cysteine through the conserved F or W. D genes are given only for firm matches. Some rows mark clone size as missing; the rest say once, few, many or name a class of expanded clone.

abundance	d_gene	v_gene	j_gene	CDR3nt	CDR3aa
once	TRBD1	TRBV12-3/TRBV12-4	TRBJ1-6	TGTGCCAGCAGCCGGACCGGGACAGGGACTTCACCCCTCCACTTT	CASSRTGTGTSPLHF
.	.	TRBV7-9	TRBJ1-1	TGTGCCAGCAGCATCTCTGGGCGGGACCCGAGGATTTTCTTT	CASSISGRDPRIFF
.	.	TRBV5-4	TRBJ1-2	TGTGCCAGCAGCTTCCAGGGGAAGGTTTATGGCTACACCTTC	CASSFQGKVYGYTF
.	.	TRBV9	TRBJ1-1	TGTGCCAGCAGTGTAGGTGTGGGCATGAACACTGAAGCTTTCTTT	CASSVGVGMNTEAFF
.	.	TRBV25-1	TRBJ1-5	TGTGCCAGCAGCCAAGAAAGTGGCAGGACCTATCAGCCCCAGCATTTT	CASSQESGRTYQPQHF
.	.	TRBV2	TRBJ1-3	TGTGCCAGCAGCTTAAACCGTGAGGCTGGAAACACCATATATTTT	CASSLNREAGNTIYF
few	.	TRBV20-1	TRBJ2-7	TGCAGTGCTAGGAGGGACGCCTACGAGCAGTACTTC	CSARRDAYEQYF
few	.	TRBV5-1	TRBJ1-2	TGCGCCAGCAGCTTGGGTCTACAGGCTAACTATGGCTACACCTTC	CASSLGLQANYGYTF
.	TRBD1	TRBV29-1	TRBJ1-1	TGCAGCGTTGTAGGGGGCGGGATGAACACTGAAGCTTTCTTT	CSVVGGGMNTEAFF
many	.	TRBV7-6	TRBJ2-6	TGTGCCAGCAGCTCCCCTGCCTACTCTGGGGCCAACGTCCTGACTTTC	CASSSPAYSGANVLTF
.	.	TRBV7-2	TRBJ1-1	TGTGCCAGCAGCCCCTTGTCCCGGGAGGTTCGGTTCACTGAAGCTTTCTTT	CASSPLSREVRFTEAFF
few	.	TRBV6-5	TRBJ1-2	TGTGCCAGCAGTCCCACCTACTTCGCGGACTCGGGTCATGGCTACACCTTC	CASSPTYFADSGHGYTF
many	.	TRBV7-2	TRBJ1-1	TGTGCCAGCAGCTGGGACACGAACACTGAAGCTTTCTTT	CASSWDTNTEAFF
.	.	TRBV25-1	TRBJ1-6	TGTGCCAGTCAAGGGGCGCATTCACCCCTCCACTTT	CASQGAHSPLHF
many	.	TRBV2	TRBJ1-2	TGTGCCAGCAGCCCCTCACCCAGGGACCTCGGAAGCACCTTC	CASSPSPRDLGSTF
.	.	TRBV25-1	TRBJ1-2	TGTGCCAGCAACAAACAGGCGGGCTATGGCTACACCTTC	CASNKQAGYGYTF
.	TRBD1	TRBV7-9	TRBJ1-1	TGTGCCAGCAGCTTGGTAGGGACAGGGACGCAGCGGTACACTGAAGCTTTCTTT	CASSLVGTGTQRYTEAFF
.	TRBD1	TRBV10-1	TRBJ1-1	TGCGCCAGCGCTCGGGGAGGGGGCTTGACTGAAGCTTTCTTT	CASARGGGLTEAFF
.	TRBD2	TRBV24-1	TRBJ2-2	TGTGCCAGCACGCGAGGGGCGGGAGCGGACACCGGGGAGCTGTTTTTT	CASTRGAGADTGELFF
.	.	TRBV15	TRBJ2-6	TGTGCCACCAGCAGCCAGGGGTCCTCTGGGGCCAACGTCCTGACTTTC	CATSSQGSSGANVLTF
.	TRBD1	TRBV20-1	TRBJ1-4	TGCAGTGCTAGAGATGAGGGACAGACTGAAAAACTGTTTTTT	CSARDEGQTEKLFF
.	.	TRBV2	TRBJ1-5	TGTGCCAGCAGTGAACAGACAGCCTACAATCAGCCCCAGCATTTT	CASSEQTAYNQPQHF
.	.	TRBV12-3/TRBV12-4	TRBJ1-1	TGTGCCAGCAGCCTTTCTGGTATCACCGCTGAAGCTTTCTTT	CASSLSGITAEAFF
.	.	TRBV7-6	TRBJ1-1	TGTGCCAGCAGCTCTGGGAGGGCTGAAGCTTTCTTT	CASSSGRAEAFF
once	TRBD2	TRBV7-9	TRBJ2-7	TGTGCCAGCAGCCCTGCCCCCGGCGGGAGGGTCTACGAGCAGTACTTC	CASSPAPGGRVYEQYF
few	.	TRBV7-4	TRBJ2-2	TGTGCCAGCAGTTTTGGGTCGGGTTACACCGGGGAGCTGTTTTTT	CASSFGSGYTGELFF
.	.	TRBV6-1	TRBJ2-7	TGTGCCAGCAGTGAGGGGTCGTTAGGTGACGAGCAGTACTTC	CASSEGSLGDEQYF
.	.	TRBV7-2	TRBJ2-3	TGTGCCAGCAGCTTAATCGGGGGCGATACGCAGTATTTT	CASSLIGGDTQYF
.	.	TRBV6-6	TRBJ2-7	TGTGCCAGCAGAGGGGGAAGGGACGGCTCCTACGAGCAGTACTTC	CASRGGRDGSYEQYF
many	.	TRBV29-1	TRBJ1-1	TGCAGCGTTATACGTCAAGGGACTGAAACTTTCTTT	CSVIRQGTETFF
.	.	TRBV7-2	TRBJ1-2	TGTGCCAGCAGCTTGCCAGACCCGGCAGGACATGGCTACACCTTC	CASSLPDPAGHGYTF
many	.	TRBV2	TRBJ1-4	TGTGCCAGCAGTTGGTCTGCAACTAATGAAAAACTGTTTTTT	CASSWSATNEKLFF
.	.	TRBV5-1	TRBJ1-1	TGCGCCAGCAGCACAAAACCCTACACTGAAGCTTTCTTT	CASSTKPYTEAFF
.	.	TRBV18	TRBJ1-1	TGTGCCAGCTCACCAACCGGCGAAGCTTTCTTT	CASSPTGEAFF
.	.	TRBV7-1	TRBJ1-2	TGTGCCAGCAGCTCCGCGTTGAGAGAAGGCTACACCTTC	CASSSALREGYTF
many	.	TRBV2	TRBJ2-7	TGTGCCAGCAGTGAACAGGGTAGCTCCTACGAGCAGTACTTC	CASSEQGSSYEQYF
.	.	TRBV7-9	TRBJ2-5	TGTGCCAGCAGCCCGGGTAGGGCAACGGAGACCCAGTACTTC	CASSPGRATETQYF
few	.	TRBV2	TRBJ2-2	TGTGCCAGCAGCCCCAGGGGGGGGGCCGGGGAGCTGTTTTTT	CASSPRGGAGELFF
many	.	TRBV10-3	TRBJ1-1	TGTGCCATCAGACTAGGGGGGCGCGGGACTGAAGCTTTCTTT	CAIRLGGRGTEAFF
.	TRBD1	TRBV2	TRBJ1-6	TGTGCCCGCACCGGGACAGGGCGGAATTCACCCCTCCACTTT	CARTGTGRNSPLHF
.	.	TRBV20-1	TRBJ2-5	TGCAGTGCTAGAGATCATCAGGGGATTGGAGAGACCCAGTACTTC	CSARDHQGIGETQYF
.	TRBD1	TRBV2	TRBJ1-2	TGTGCCAGCAGTTCGACAGGGGGCATGGGCTACACCTTC	CASSSTGGMGYTF
.	TRBD1	TRBV12-5	TRBJ1-5	TGTGTCAGCAGCGGACAGGGCGGACAGCCCCAGCATTTT	CVSSGQGGQPQHF
.	TRBD1	TRBV2	TRBJ1-1	TGTGCCAGCACCACGGACAGGATCAACACTGAAGCTTTCTTT	CASTTDRINTEAFF
few	.	TRBV4-1	TRBJ2-7	TGCGCCAGCAGCCAAGATTGGTGCCGGGGGTTC	CASSQDWCRGF